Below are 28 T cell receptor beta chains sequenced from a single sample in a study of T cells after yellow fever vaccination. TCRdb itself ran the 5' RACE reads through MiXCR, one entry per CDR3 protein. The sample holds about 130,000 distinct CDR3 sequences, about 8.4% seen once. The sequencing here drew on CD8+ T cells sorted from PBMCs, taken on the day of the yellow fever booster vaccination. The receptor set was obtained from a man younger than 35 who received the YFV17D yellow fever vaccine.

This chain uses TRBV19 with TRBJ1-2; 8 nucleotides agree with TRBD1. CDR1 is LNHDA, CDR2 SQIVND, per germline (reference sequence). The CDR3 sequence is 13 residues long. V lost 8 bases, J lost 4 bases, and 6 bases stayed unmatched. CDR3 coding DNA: TGTGCCAGTGGACAGGGATGGGGCTATGGCTACACCTTC. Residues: CASGQGWGYGYTF.

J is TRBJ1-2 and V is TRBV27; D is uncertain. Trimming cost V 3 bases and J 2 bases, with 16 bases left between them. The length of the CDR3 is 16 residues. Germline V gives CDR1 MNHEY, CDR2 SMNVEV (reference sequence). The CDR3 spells CASSFTSRGRNYGYTF. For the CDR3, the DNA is TGTGCCAGCAGTTTTACTTCCCGGGGAAGGAACTATGGCTACACCTTC.

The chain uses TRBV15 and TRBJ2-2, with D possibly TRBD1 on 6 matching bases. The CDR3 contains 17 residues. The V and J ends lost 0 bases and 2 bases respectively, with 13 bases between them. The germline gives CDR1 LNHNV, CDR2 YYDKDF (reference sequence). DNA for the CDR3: TGTGCCACCAGCAGAGATCCCGGGACACCAAACACCGGGGAGCTGTTTTTT. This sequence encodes CATSRDPGTPNTGELFF.

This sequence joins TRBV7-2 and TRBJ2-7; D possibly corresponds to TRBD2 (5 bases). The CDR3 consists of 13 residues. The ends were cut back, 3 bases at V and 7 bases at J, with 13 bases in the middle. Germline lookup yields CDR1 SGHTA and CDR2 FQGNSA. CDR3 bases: TGTGCCAGCAGCTTCGGAGGCGGGTTTGAGCAGTACTTC. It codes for CASSFGGGFEQYF.

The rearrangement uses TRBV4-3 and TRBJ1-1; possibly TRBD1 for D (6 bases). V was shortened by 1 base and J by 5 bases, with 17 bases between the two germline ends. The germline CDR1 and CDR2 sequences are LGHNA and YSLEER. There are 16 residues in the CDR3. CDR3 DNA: TGCGCCAGCAGCCAAGGGGGGCTGGGTGAGGAAACTGAAGCTTTCTTT. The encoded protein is CASSQGGLGEETEAFF.

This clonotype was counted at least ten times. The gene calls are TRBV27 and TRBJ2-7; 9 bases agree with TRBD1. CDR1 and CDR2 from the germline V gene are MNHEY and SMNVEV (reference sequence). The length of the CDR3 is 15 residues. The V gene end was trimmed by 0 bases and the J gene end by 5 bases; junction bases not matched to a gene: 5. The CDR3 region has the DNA TGTGCCAGCAGTTTATCAGGGACAGGGAACCACGAGCAGTACTTC. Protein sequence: CASSLSGTGNHEQYF.

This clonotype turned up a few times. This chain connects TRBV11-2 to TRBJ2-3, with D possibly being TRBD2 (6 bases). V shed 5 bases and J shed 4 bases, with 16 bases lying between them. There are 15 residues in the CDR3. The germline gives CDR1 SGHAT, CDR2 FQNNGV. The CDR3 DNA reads TGTGCCAGCAGCGTAGCCGGGAGCAGCGCAGATACGCAGTATTTT. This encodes CASSVAGSSADTQYF.

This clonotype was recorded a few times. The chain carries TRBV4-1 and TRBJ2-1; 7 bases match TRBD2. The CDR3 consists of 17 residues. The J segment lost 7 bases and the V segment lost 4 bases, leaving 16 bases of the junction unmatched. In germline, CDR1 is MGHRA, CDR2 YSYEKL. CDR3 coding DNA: TGCGCCAGCAGCCGAGAGTCTTACGGGACTAAACCAAATGAGCAGTTCTTC. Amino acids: CASSRESYGTKPNEQFF.

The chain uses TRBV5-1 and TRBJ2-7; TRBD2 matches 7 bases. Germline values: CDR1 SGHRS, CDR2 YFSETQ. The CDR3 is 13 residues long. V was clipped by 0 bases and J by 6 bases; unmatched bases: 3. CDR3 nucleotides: TGCGCCAGCAGCTTGGGACTAGCTGCCGAGCAGTACTTC. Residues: CASSLGLAAEQYF.

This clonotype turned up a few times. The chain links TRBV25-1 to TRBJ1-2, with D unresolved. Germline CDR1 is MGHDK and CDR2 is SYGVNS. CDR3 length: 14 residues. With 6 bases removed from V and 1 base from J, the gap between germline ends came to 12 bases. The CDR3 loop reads CASSLGSGNYGYTF. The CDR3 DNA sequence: TGTGCCAGCAGCCTGGGCTCCGGTAACTATGGCTACACCTTC.

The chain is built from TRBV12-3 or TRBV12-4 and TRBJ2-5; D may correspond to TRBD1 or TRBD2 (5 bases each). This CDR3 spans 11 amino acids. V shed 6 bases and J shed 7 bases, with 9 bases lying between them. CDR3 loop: CASSSRGTQYF. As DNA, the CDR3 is TGTGCCAGCAGCTCGAGGGGGACCCAGTACTTC.

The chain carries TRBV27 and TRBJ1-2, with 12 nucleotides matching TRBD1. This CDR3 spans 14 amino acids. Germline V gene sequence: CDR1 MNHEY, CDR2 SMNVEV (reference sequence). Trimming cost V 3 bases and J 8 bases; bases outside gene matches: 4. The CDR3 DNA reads TGTGCCAGCAGTTTTGGGACAGGGGGCACGGGCTACACCTTC. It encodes CASSFGTGGTGYTF.

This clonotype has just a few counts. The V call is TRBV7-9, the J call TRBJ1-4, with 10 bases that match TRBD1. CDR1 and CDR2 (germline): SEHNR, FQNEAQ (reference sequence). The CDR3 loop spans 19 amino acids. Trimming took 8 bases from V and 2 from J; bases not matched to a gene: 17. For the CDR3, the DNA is TGTGCCAGCCGGTCGACGGTCCGAGGACAGGGGGAGACTAATGAAAAACTGTTTTTT. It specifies CASRSTVRGQGETNEKLFF.

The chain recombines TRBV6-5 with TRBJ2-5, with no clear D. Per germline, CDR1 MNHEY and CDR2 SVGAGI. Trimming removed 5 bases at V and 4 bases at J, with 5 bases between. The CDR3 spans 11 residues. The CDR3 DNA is TGTGCCAGCAGTATACGAGAGACCCAGTACTTC. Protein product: CASSIRETQYF.

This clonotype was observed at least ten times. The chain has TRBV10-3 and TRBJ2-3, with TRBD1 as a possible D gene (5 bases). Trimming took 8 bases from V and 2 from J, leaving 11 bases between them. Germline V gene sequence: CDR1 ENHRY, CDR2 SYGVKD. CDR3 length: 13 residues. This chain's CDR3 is CAIEGALTDTQYF. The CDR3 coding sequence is TGTGCCATCGAAGGGGCCCTCACAGATACGCAGTATTTT.

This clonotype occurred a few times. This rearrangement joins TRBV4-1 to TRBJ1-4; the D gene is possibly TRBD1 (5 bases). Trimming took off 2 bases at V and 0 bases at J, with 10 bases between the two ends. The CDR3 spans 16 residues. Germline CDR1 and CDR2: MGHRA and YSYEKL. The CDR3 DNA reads TGCGCCAGCAGCCAATGGGACGGAGCAACTAATGAAAAACTGTTTTTT. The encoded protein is CASSQWDGATNEKLFF.

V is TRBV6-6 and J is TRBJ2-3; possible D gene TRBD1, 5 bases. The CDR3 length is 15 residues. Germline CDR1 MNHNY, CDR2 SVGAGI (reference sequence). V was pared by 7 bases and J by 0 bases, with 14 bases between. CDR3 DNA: TGTGCCAGCACCTCGGACAAACTCAGCACAGATACGCAGTATTTT. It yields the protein CASTSDKLSTDTQYF.

The CDR3 DNA reads TGTGCCAGCAGCCAAGACAGGGCGGGGGAAAACACCGGGGAGCTGTTTTTT. This gives the protein CASSQDRAGENTGELFF. The J gene is TRBJ2-2, the V gene TRBV3-2; the table's TRBD1 call for D was not verified on the DNA. TRBV3-2 is a pseudogene locus. This CDR3 contains 17 residues.

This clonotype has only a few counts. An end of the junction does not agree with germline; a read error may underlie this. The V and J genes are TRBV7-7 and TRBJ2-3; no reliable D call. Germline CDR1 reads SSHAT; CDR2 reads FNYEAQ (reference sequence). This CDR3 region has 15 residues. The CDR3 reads CASSASQASTDTQYF. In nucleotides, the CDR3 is TGTGCTAGCAGCGCTAGTCAAGCCTCCACAGATACGCAGTATTTT.

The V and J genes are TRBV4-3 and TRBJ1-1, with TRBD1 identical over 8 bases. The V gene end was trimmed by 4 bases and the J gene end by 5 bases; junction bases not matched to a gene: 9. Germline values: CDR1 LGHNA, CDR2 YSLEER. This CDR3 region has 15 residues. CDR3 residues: CASSPEDRVVTEAFF. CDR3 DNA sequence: TGCGCCAGCAGCCCCGAGGACAGGGTTGTGACTGAAGCTTTCTTT.

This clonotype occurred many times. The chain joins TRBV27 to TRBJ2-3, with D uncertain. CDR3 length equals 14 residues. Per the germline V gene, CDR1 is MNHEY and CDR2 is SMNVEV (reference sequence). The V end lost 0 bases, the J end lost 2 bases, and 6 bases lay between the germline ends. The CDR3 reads CASSLSRATDTQYF. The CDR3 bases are TGTGCCAGCAGTTTATCAAGGGCCACAGATACGCAGTATTTT.

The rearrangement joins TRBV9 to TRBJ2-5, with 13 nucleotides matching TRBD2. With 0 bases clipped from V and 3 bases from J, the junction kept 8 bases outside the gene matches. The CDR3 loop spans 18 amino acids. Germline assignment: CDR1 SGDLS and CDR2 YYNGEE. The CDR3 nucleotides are TGTGCCAGCAGCGTAGCAACTAGCGGGGGGGCCCTCGAAGAGACCCAGTACTTC. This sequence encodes CASSVATSGGALEETQYF.

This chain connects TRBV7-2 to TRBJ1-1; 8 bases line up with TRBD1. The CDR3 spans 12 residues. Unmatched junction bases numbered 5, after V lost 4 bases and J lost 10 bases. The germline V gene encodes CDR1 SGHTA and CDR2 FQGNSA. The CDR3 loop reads CASSSTGERAFF. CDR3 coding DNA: TGTGCCAGCAGCTCGACAGGGGAGAGAGCTTTCTTT. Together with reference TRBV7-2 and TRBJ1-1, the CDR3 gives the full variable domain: GAGVSQSPSNKVTEKGKDVELRCDPISGHTALYWYRQSLGQGLEFLIYFQGNSAPDKSGLPSDRFSAERTGGSVSTLTIQRTQQEDSAVYLCASSSTGERAFFGQGTRLTVV.

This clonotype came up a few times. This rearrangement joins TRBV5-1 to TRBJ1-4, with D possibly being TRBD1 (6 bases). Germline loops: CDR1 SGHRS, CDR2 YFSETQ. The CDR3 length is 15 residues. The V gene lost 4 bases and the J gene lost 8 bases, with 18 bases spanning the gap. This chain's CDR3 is CASSPGQQVNEKLFF. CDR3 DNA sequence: TGCGCCAGCAGCCCAGGACAGCAGGTCAACGAAAAACTGTTTTTT.

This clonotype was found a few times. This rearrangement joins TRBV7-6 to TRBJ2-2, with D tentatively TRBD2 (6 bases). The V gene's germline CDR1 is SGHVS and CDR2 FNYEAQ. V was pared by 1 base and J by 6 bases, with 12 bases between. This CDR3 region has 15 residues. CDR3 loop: CASSLGRTGAGELFF. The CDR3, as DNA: TGTGCCAGCAGCTTAGGGCGAACGGGGGCCGGGGAGCTGTTTTTT.

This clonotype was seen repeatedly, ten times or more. CDR3 sequence reads: CASSLGDGPYEQYF. Here the CDR3 DNA reads TGCGCCAGCAGCTTGGGAGACGGTCCCTACGAGCAGTACTTC. This chain links TRBV5-1 with TRBJ2-7; the D is unclear. Germline assignment: CDR1 SGHRS and CDR2 YFSETQ. This CDR3 contains 14 residues. V lost 0 bases and J 2 bases, leaving 9 bases between the germline ends.

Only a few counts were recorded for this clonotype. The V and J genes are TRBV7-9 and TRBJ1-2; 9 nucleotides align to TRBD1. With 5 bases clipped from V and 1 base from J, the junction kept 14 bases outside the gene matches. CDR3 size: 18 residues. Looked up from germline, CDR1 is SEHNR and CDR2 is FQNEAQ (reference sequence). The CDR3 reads CASSATRPGTGYNYGYTF. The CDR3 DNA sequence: TGTGCCAGCAGCGCCACTAGGCCCGGGACAGGGTATAACTATGGCTACACCTTC.

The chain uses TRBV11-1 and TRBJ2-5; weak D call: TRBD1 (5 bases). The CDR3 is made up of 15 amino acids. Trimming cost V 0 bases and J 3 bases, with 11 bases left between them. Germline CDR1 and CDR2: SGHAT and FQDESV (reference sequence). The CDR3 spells CASSLALAGKETQYF. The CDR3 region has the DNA TGTGCCAGCAGCTTAGCGTTGGCAGGGAAAGAGACCCAGTACTTC.